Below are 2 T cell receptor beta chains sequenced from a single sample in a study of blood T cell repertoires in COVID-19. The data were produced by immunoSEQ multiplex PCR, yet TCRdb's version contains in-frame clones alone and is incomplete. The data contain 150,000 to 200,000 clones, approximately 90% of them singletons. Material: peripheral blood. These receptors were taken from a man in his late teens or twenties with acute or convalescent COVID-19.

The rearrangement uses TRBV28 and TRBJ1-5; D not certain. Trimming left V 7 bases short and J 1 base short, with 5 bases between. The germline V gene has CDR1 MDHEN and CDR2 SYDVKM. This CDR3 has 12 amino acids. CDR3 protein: CASNESNQPQHF. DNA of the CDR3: TGTGCCAGCAACGAGAGCAATCAGCCCCAGCATTTT.

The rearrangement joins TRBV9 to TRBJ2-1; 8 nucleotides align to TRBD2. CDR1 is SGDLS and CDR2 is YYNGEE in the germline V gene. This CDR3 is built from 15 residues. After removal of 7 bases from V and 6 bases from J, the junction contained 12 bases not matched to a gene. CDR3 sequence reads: CASSPGERGSNEQFF. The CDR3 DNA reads TGTGCCAGCTCCCCCGGCGAGCGGGGGTCCAATGAGCAGTTCTTC.